These T cell receptor beta chains were read from a single sample in a study of T cells after yellow fever vaccination. TCRdb re-analysed the 5' RACE reads in MiXCR, keeping a single row per CDR3 protein. The top ten clones hold about 0.51% of a sample with around 300,000 distinct CDR3 sequences, approximately 12% of them seen once. The specimen comprised CD4+ T cells sorted from PBMCs, sampled 45 days after the yellow fever booster vaccination. These receptors originate from a man under 40 who received the YFV17D yellow fever vaccine. The CDR3 runs from the conserved cysteine through the conserved F or W. A D gene is named only where the DNA matches it firmly. Expanded clones get a size class; other rows say once, few or many, or leave the size out.

d_call	cdr3_length	v_call	j_call	clone_size	cdr3_aa	cdr3_nt
NA	15	TRBV7-2	TRBJ2-5	NA	CASSLDRVGRETQYF	TGTGCCAGCAGCTTAGACAGGGTCGGTCGAGAGACCCAGTACTTC
TRBD2	15	TRBV7-2	TRBJ2-1	NA	CASSFGRASYNEQFF	TGTGCCAGCAGCTTCGGGAGGGCCTCCTACAATGAGCAGTTCTTC
TRBD2	16	TRBV25-1	TRBJ2-1	NA	CATQGLGAGEVGEQFF	TGTGCCACCCAAGGGCTAGGAGCGGGAGAAGTGGGCGAGCAGTTCTTC
TRBD1	17	TRBV11-2	TRBJ2-7	NA	CASSLDPGQGSSYEQYF	TGTGCCAGCAGCTTAGACCCGGGACAGGGGAGCTCCTACGAGCAGTACTTC
NA	15	TRBV20-1	TRBJ1-6	NA	CSATSRGRVDSPLHF	TGCAGTGCTACATCACGCGGCAGGGTGGATTCACCCCTCCACTTT
NA	14	TRBV7-2	TRBJ2-7	NA	CASSFDPTRGEQYF	TGTGCCAGCAGCTTTGATCCGACGCGAGGCGAGCAGTACTTC
NA	15	TRBV12-3/TRBV12-4	TRBJ2-3	few	CASSLLLEPTDTQYF	TGTGCCAGCAGTTTACTCCTAGAGCCTACAGATACGCAGTATTTT
TRBD1	17	TRBV15	TRBJ1-1	NA	CATSRGGGQGLNTEAFF	TGTGCCACCAGCAGAGGTGGGGGACAGGGCCTTAACACTGAAGCTTTCTTT
TRBD2	17	TRBV5-1	TRBJ2-3	NA	CASSLARASGSADTQYF	TGCGCCAGCAGCTTGGCACGGGCTAGCGGGAGTGCAGATACGCAGTATTTT
TRBD2	16	TRBV5-1	TRBJ2-3	few	CASSLGLAGGSDTQYF	TGCGCCAGCAGCTTGGGACTAGCGGGAGGATCCGATACGCAGTATTTT
NA	13	TRBV10-2	TRBJ2-5	NA	CASSVPGQETQYF	TGCGCCAGCAGTGTGCCAGGCCAAGAGACCCAGTACTTC
NA	13	TRBV6-6	TRBJ2-3	NA	CASTYDEADTQYF	TGTGCCAGCACCTACGACGAGGCAGATACGCAGTATTTT
NA	14	TRBV5-4	TRBJ2-2	NA	CASSLGNPTGELFF	TGTGCCAGCAGCCTGGGTAACCCCACCGGGGAGCTGTTTTTT
NA	16	TRBV11-2	TRBJ2-5	NA	CASSLLPSGGQETQYF	TGTGCCAGCAGCTTACTGCCCAGCGGAGGACAAGAGACCCAGTACTTC
TRBD1	15	TRBV27	TRBJ2-1	few	CASKIGQGAYNEQFF	TGTGCCAGCAAAATCGGACAGGGGGCTTACAATGAGCAGTTCTTC
NA	15	TRBV7-2	TRBJ1-3	NA	CASSLVYRGGNTIYF	TGTGCCAGCAGCTTAGTTTATCGGGGTGGAAACACCATATATTTT
TRBD2	16	TRBV6-2/TRBV6-3	TRBJ2-5	NA	CASSYSIAGGPKTQYF	TGTGCCAGCAGTTACTCCATAGCGGGAGGGCCAAAGACCCAGTACTTC
NA	15	TRBV7-2	TRBJ1-2	NA	CASSEDGLKSGGYTF	TGTGCCAGCAGCGAGGACGGCCTAAAGTCGGGTGGCTACACCTTC
TRBD1	15	TRBV7-8	TRBJ1-4	NA	CASSYRGQSNEKLFF	TGTGCCAGCAGCTACCGGGGACAGAGTAATGAAAAACTGTTTTTT
NA	17	TRBV18	TRBJ2-5	NA	CASSPPIQGQYRETQYF	TGTGCCAGCTCACCACCTATCCAGGGGCAATATCGAGAGACCCAGTACTTC
TRBD2	15	TRBV7-2	TRBJ2-5	few	CASSPTSGKQETQYF	TGTGCCAGCAGTCCCACTAGCGGGAAACAAGAGACCCAGTACTTC
TRBD1	15	TRBV11-2	TRBJ1-5	NA	CASKAEGQSNLPQHF	TGTGCCAGCAAGGCGGAGGGACAGTCGAATTTGCCCCAGCATTTT
TRBD1	15	TRBV6-2/TRBV6-3	TRBJ2-7	few	CAGEMRQGKVHEQYF	TGTGCCGGAGAAATGAGACAGGGGAAGGTCCACGAGCAGTACTTC
NA	15	TRBV5-1	TRBJ2-2	few	CASSLDGSPTGELFF	TGCGCCAGCAGCTTGGATGGGAGTCCCACCGGGGAGCTGTTTTTT
TRBD1	15	TRBV5-5	TRBJ1-4	few	CASRESTGINEKLFF	TGTGCCAGCAGAGAATCGACAGGGATTAATGAAAAACTGTTTTTT
NA	17	TRBV11-2	TRBJ2-2	NA	CASSLGGARGDTGELFF	TGTGCCAGCAGCTTAGGAGGGGCTAGGGGCGACACCGGGGAGCTGTTTTTT
NA	14	TRBV7-2	TRBJ2-7	few	CASSLERASYEQYF	TGTGCCAGCAGCTTAGAACGGGCCTCCTACGAGCAGTACTTC
NA	16	TRBV10-1	TRBJ2-1	few	CASSDGVVGVQNEQFF	TGCGCCAGCAGTGATGGGGTAGTCGGGGTCCAGAATGAGCAGTTCTTC
NA	14	TRBV6-2/TRBV6-3	TRBJ2-1	few	CASSGPATYNEQFF	TGTGCCAGCAGTGGGCCGGCCACCTACAATGAGCAGTTCTTC
TRBD1	15	TRBV7-8	TRBJ2-2	few	CASSSRTGESGELFF	TGTGCCAGCAGCTCTCGGACAGGGGAGAGCGGGGAGCTGTTTTTT
TRBD2	15	TRBV6-1	TRBJ2-1	NA	CASSNSGRLADEQFF	TGTGCCAGCAGCAACAGCGGGAGGTTGGCCGATGAGCAGTTCTTC
TRBD2	16	TRBV7-6	TRBJ2-7	NA	CASSLGLAGAAYEQYF	TGTGCCAGCAGCTTAGGACTAGCGGGAGCTGCGTACGAGCAGTACTTC
NA	16	TRBV28	TRBJ2-1	NA	CASSYGHQSSYNEQFF	TGTGCCAGCAGCTATGGACACCAGAGCTCCTACAATGAGCAGTTCTTC
NA	14	TRBV20-1	TRBJ2-3	NA	CSAREGSSTDTQYF	TGCAGTGCTAGAGAAGGGAGTAGCACAGATACGCAGTATTTT
TRBD1	14	TRBV7-6	TRBJ2-1	few	CASSWTGGHNEQFF	TGTGCCAGCAGCTGGACAGGGGGGCACAATGAGCAGTTCTTC
NA	11	TRBV12-3/TRBV12-4	TRBJ2-5	many	CASTLGETQYF	TGTGCCAGCACCCTCGGGGAGACCCAGTACTTC
NA	11	TRBV25-1	TRBJ1-2	NA	CASSESYGYTF	TGTGCCAGCAGTGAGTCCTATGGCTACACCTTC
TRBD2	13	TRBV20-1	TRBJ2-5	NA	CSARPGLATTQYF	TGCAGTGCTCGGCCGGGACTAGCGACGACCCAGTACTTC
NA	12	TRBV27	TRBJ1-5	few	CASSFPDQPQHF	TGTGCCAGCAGTTTCCCCGATCAGCCCCAGCATTTT
TRBD2	16	TRBV6-1	TRBJ2-2	NA	CASTWTSGRNTGELFF	TGTGCCAGCACCTGGACTAGCGGGCGAAACACCGGGGAGCTGTTTTTT
NA	14	TRBV15	TRBJ1-1	NA	CATSRGPLNTEAFF	TGTGCCACCAGCAGAGGACCGCTGAACACTGAAGCTTTCTTT
NA	14	TRBV12-3/TRBV12-4	TRBJ2-1	NA	CATQQGETYNEQFF	TGTGCCACCCAACAAGGGGAAACCTACAATGAGCAGTTCTTC
NA	17	TRBV21-1	TRBJ2-5	few	CASSKVGDRVFLETQYF	TGTGCCAGCAGCAAAGTAGGGGACAGGGTCTTTTTGGAGACCCAGTACTTC
TRBD1	14	TRBV5-1	TRBJ2-3	NA	CASSQTGGADTQYF	TGCGCCAGCAGCCAAACAGGGGGCGCGGATACGCAGTATTTT
NA	13	TRBV7-3	TRBJ1-1	few	CASSDTPTTEAFF	TGTGCCAGCAGCGACACGCCGACTACTGAAGCTTTCTTT
NA	14	TRBV5-1	TRBJ2-3	NA	CASGSGMDIDTQYF	TGCGCCAGCGGTAGTGGGATGGATATAGATACGCAGTATTTT
NA	14	TRBV18	TRBJ2-2	NA	CASSPPLTTGELFF	TGTGCCAGCTCACCACCCTTAACGACCGGGGAGCTGTTTTTT
NA	15	TRBV5-1	TRBJ1-5	few	CASSLEGISNQPQHF	TGCGCCAGCAGCTTGGAGGGGATTAGCAATCAGCCCCAGCATTTT
TRBD2	19	TRBV11-2	TRBJ2-3	few	CASSPWASGRALGTDTQYF	TGTGCCAGCAGCCCCTGGGCAAGCGGGAGGGCTTTGGGCACAGATACGCAGTATTTT
NA	15	TRBV4-3	TRBJ2-1	NA	CASSHRGAAYNEQFF	TGCGCCAGCAGCCATCGGGGGGCTGCCTACAATGAGCAGTTCTTC
TRBD1	15	TRBV7-2	TRBJ2-3	many	CASSLGQGVTDTQYF	TGTGCCAGCAGCTTAGGACAGGGGGTAACAGATACGCAGTATTTT
NA	10	TRBV20-1	TRBJ2-7	few	CSAFQDEQYF	TGCAGTGCCTTCCAAGACGAGCAGTACTTC
TRBD1	14	TRBV28	TRBJ1-4	many	CASRRTGGSEKLFF	TGTGCCAGCAGACGGACAGGGGGGAGTGAAAAACTGTTTTTT
NA	17	TRBV20-1	TRBJ2-1	few	CSARGLVGSVSYNEQFF	TGCAGTGCTAGAGGACTAGTAGGTTCTGTCTCCTACAATGAGCAGTTCTTC
NA	16	TRBV5-8	TRBJ1-1	NA	CASSPGPLWLRTEAFF	TGTGCCAGCAGCCCTGGGCCCCTGTGGTTAAGGACTGAAGCTTTCTTT
NA	12	TRBV6-4	TRBJ2-5	NA	CASSGCARTQYF	TGTGCCAGCAGTGGTTGCGCAAGGACCCAGTACTTC
TRBD1	14	TRBV6-1	TRBJ2-7	many	CASHTPGQGYEQYF	TGTGCCAGTCATACACCGGGACAGGGGTACGAGCAGTACTTC
TRBD1	15	TRBV7-8	TRBJ2-7	NA	CASSLARDRGYEQYF	TGTGCCAGCAGCTTAGCCCGGGACAGGGGTTACGAGCAGTACTTC